The 21 T cell receptor beta chains reported below all come from one sample, sequenced in a study of OX40 agonist ivuxolimab in advanced cancers. Produced via immunoSEQ multiplex PCR; TCRdb's table is partial and in-frame only. The sample lists more than 75,000 clones; approximately 85% were seen once. The specimen was CD4+ or CD8+ T cells sorted from blood, collected in a trial of the OX40 agonist ivuxolimab. The source is an adult with an advanced solid tumor such as melanoma, head and neck, liver or kidney cancer.

This sequence joins TRBV9 and TRBJ2-3; no definite D call. The CDR3 spans 14 residues. V lost 3 bases, J lost 0 bases, and 8 bases lay in between. Germline V gene sequence: CDR1 SGDLS, CDR2 YYNGEE. The CDR3 nucleotides are TGTGCCAGCAGCGGCGCTCTAAGCACAGATACGCAGTATTTT. It yields the protein CASSGALSTDTQYF.

The genes are TRBV9 and TRBJ2-5; D is possibly TRBD1 (5 bases). Trimming took off 0 bases at V and 2 bases at J, with 11 bases between the two ends. CDR1 SGDLS and CDR2 YYNGEE come from the germline V gene. The CDR3 consists of 15 residues. As DNA, the CDR3 is TGTGCCAGCAGCGTAGGCATTAAGGGGCAAGAGACCCAGTACTTC. This translates into CASSVGIKGQETQYF. The whole variable domain, remainder taken from reference TRBV9 and TRBJ2-5, is DSGVTQTPKHLITATGQRVTLRCSPRSGDLSVYWYQQSLDQGLQFLIQYYNGEERAKGNILERFSAQQFPDLHSELNLSSLELGDSALYFCASSVGIKGQETQYFGPGTRLLVL.

This clone turned up a few times. The gene calls are TRBV15 and TRBJ2-2, with 11 positions matching TRBD2. The CDR3 length is 16 residues. The V gene's germline CDR1 is LNHNV and CDR2 YYDKDF (reference sequence). V lost 5 bases, J lost 6 bases, and 8 bases stayed unmatched. The CDR3: CATSGSSGGRAGELFF. The CDR3, as DNA: TGTGCCACCAGCGGATCTAGCGGGGGGCGGGCCGGGGAGCTGTTTTTT.

The CDR3 DNA follows: TGTGCCAGCAGTCCCCCGGACTTCCTTCGGCAAGAGCAGTACTTC. It translates to CASSPPDFLRQEQYF. V is TRBV28 and J is TRBJ2-7; D is possibly TRBD2 (5 bases). The length of the CDR3 is 15 residues. Per germline, CDR1 MDHEN and CDR2 SYDVKM. Trimming took 5 bases from V and 7 from J, leaving 21 bases between them.

The CDR3 protein is CASSRGQGNTEAFF. In DNA form, the CDR3 reads TGTGCCAGCAGCCGTGGACAGGGTAACACTGAAGCTTTCTTT. The chain joins TRBV5-6 to TRBJ1-1; 8 positions match TRBD1. V lost 4 bases and J lost 2; bases outside the gene matches: 4. Per germline, CDR1 SGHDT and CDR2 YYEEEE. The CDR3 covers 14 residues. The full variable domain, in which reference TRBV5-6 and TRBJ1-1 provide the parts outside the CDR3, is DAGVTQSPTHLIKTRGQQVTLRCSPKSGHDTVSWYQQALGQGPQFIFQYYEEEERQRGNFPDRFSGHQFPNYSSELNVNALLLGDSALYLCASSRGQGNTEAFFGQGTRLTVV.

The gene calls are TRBV5-1 and TRBJ1-1; D is uncertain. Germline lookup yields CDR1 SGHRS and CDR2 YFSETQ. The CDR3 spans 15 residues. Deletions cut 4 bases from V and 5 bases from J, with 18 bases between. This chain's CDR3 is CASSVHGTTWTEAFF. The CDR3 coding sequence is TGCGCCAGCAGCGTACACGGTACTACTTGGACTGAAGCTTTCTTT.

V is TRBV10-3 and J is TRBJ1-1; D is unresolved. Germline CDR1 ENHRY, CDR2 SYGVKD. V lost 6 bases to trimming and J lost 1 base, with 12 bases between them. The length of the CDR3 is 14 residues. The CDR3 protein is CAIRNPEGNTEAFF. In DNA form, the CDR3 reads TGTGCCATCAGGAACCCCGAGGGGAACACTGAAGCTTTCTTT.

CDR3 residues: CASSPGPNSGNTIYF. The CDR3 DNA is TGTGCCAGCTCACCGGGCCCAAACTCTGGAAACACCATATATTTT. The J gene is TRBJ1-3, the V gene TRBV18, with D unresolved. The CDR3 is 15 amino acids. Trimming cost V 3 bases and J 0 bases, with 9 bases left between them. Per the germline V gene, CDR1 is KGHSH and CDR2 is LQKENI. The whole variable domain, filled in from reference TRBV18 and TRBJ1-3, reads NAGVMQNPRHLVRRRGQEARLRCSPMKGHSHVYWYRQLPEEGLKFMVYLQKENIIDESGMPKERFSAEFPKEGPSILRIQQVVRGDSAAYFCASSPGPNSGNTIYFGEGSWLTVV.

The chain links TRBV4-2 to TRBJ1-2, with D maybe TRBD1 (6 bases). The CDR3 runs 13 residues. Germline values: CDR1 LGHNA, CDR2 YNFKEQ. V lost 7 bases to trimming and J lost 2 bases, with 11 bases between them. CDR3 in amino acids: CASNLQGNYGYTF. The CDR3 nucleotides are TGTGCCAGCAACCTACAGGGAAACTATGGCTACACCTTC.

The chain joins TRBV27 to TRBJ2-3, with TRBD2 identical over 7 bases. The CDR3 length is 14 residues. Germline V CDR1 and CDR2: MNHEY, SMNVEV (reference sequence). V was clipped by 3 bases and J by 5 bases; unmatched bases: 5. CDR3 bases: TGTGCCAGCAGTTTTGGGGAGGGAATAGATACGCAGTATTTT. Translating it yields CASSFGEGIDTQYF.

The chain joins TRBV5-1 to TRBJ1-2; no reliable D call. The ends were cut back, 5 bases at V and 1 base at J, with 12 bases in the middle. The CDR3 is made up of 14 amino acids. Germline-derived CDR1 and CDR2 are SGHRS and YFSETQ. CDR3 nucleotides: TGCGCCAGCAGTTCCTACCAACTTAACTATGGCTACACCTTC. It codes for CASSSYQLNYGYTF.

This chain connects TRBV7-6 to TRBJ2-1; 9 bases align to TRBD1. Germline V gene sequence: CDR1 SGHVS, CDR2 FNYEAQ. Trimming took 1 base from V and 0 from J; bases not matched to a gene: 1. The CDR3 has 16 amino acids. CDR3 nucleotide sequence: TGTGCCAGCAGCTTAGAGGACAGGGGCTCCTACAATGAGCAGTTCTTC. Residues: CASSLEDRGSYNEQFF.

This clone has just one count. This sequence joins TRBV18 and TRBJ1-3, with D possibly being TRBD1 (5 bases). Trimming pared 2 bases from V and 1 base from J, leaving 9 bases between. The CDR3 has 15 residues. Germline V gene data show CDR1 as KGHSH and CDR2 as LQKENI. CDR3 sequence: CASSPGGTSGNTIYF. CDR3 DNA sequence: TGTGCCAGCTCACCAGGCGGGACTTCTGGAAACACCATATATTTT.

This clone came up a few times. V is TRBV10-2 and J is TRBJ1-4; D gene uncertain. Germline CDR1 is WSHSY and CDR2 is SAAADI. This CDR3 has 14 amino acids. V dropped 6 bases and J dropped 3 bases, with 11 bases sitting between them. CDR3 sequence: CASRDLGSNEKLFF. In nucleotides, the CDR3 is TGCGCCAGCAGAGATCTGGGGTCTAATGAAAAACTGTTTTTT.

The rearrangement joins TRBV27 to TRBJ2-3, with D possibly being TRBD2 (6 bases). The CDR3 runs to 15 residues. Germline V CDR1 and CDR2: MNHEY, SMNVEV (reference sequence). Trimming removed 6 bases from V and 4 bases from J, with 17 bases in between. CDR3 region: CASRLGGLGADTQYF. CDR3 nucleotides: TGTGCCAGCAGGCTGGGGGGACTCGGTGCAGATACGCAGTATTTT.

This clone was seen only a few times. This chain uses TRBV2 with TRBJ2-7; 9 bases agree with TRBD2. J gave up 2 bases and V 5 bases, and 4 bases lay outside the gene matches. The CDR3 spans 14 residues. Germline assignment: CDR1 SNHLY and CDR2 FYNNEI. CDR3 in DNA: TGTGCCAGCAGTTTAGCGGGAGAAACCTACGAGCAGTACTTC. Protein sequence: CASSLAGETYEQYF.

The rearrangement uses TRBV20-1 and TRBJ1-5; D is unclear. With 1 base removed from V and 5 bases from J, the gap between germline ends came to 3 bases. The CDR3 covers 11 residues. Germline CDR1 and CDR2: DFQATT and SNEGSKA (reference sequence). The chain's CDR3 is CSARVDQPQHF. DNA of the CDR3: TGCAGTGCTAGAGTCGATCAGCCCCAGCATTTT.

This clone turned up a few times. The genes are TRBV7-8 and TRBJ1-1, with D possibly being TRBD1 (6 bases). Deletions cut 5 bases from V and 10 bases from J, with 17 bases between. The CDR3 extends over 13 amino acids. Germline assignment: CDR1 SGHVS and CDR2 FQNEAQ. CDR3 sequence (DNA): TGTGCCAGCAGCGCAACTGAGGGGGTTCGAGCTTTCTTT. As protein: CASSATEGVRAFF.

The CDR3 DNA sequence: TGCGCCAGCAGCTTGTATAGCAGTAACACTGAAGCTTTCTTT. Its protein is CASSLYSSNTEAFF. The V call is TRBV5-1, the J call TRBJ1-1; no definite D call. The CDR3 length is 14 residues. V was cut by 1 base and J by 2 bases, with 9 bases left in between. Germline CDR1 reads SGHRS; CDR2 reads YFSETQ.

The chain carries TRBV10-2 and TRBJ2-5; weak D call: TRBD2 (6 bases). Germline loops: CDR1 WSHSY, CDR2 SAAADI. The CDR3 length is 13 residues. Trimming took off 6 bases at V and 1 base at J, with 9 bases between the two ends. The CDR3 DNA reads TGCGCCAGCAGGGGGGGAGTCCAAGAGACCCAGTACTTC. Protein: CASRGGVQETQYF.

V is TRBV7-8 and J is TRBJ1-5; TRBD1 agrees at 12 bases. With V trimmed by 7 bases and J by 6 bases, 7 bases remained unmatched. This CDR3 is built from 15 residues. Looked up from germline, CDR1 is SGHVS and CDR2 is FQNEAQ. The CDR3, as DNA: TGTGCCAGCACCAGGGACAGGGGGCTTACTCAGCCCCAGCATTTT. Amino acids: CASTRDRGLTQPQHF.